This T cell receptor (beta chain) originates from a study of OX40 agonist ivuxolimab in advanced cancers. In the study overall: Ivuxolimab was administered intravenously to patients at 0.01 to 10 mg/kg every 2 weeks. Enrolled patients in dose escalation had cancers that were hepatocellular carcinoma, melanoma, renal cell or head and neck cancer. Findings of the study overall: The study observed clonal expansion of CD4+ and CD8+ blood T cells by week 6 at 0.1 to 3.0 mg/kg.

Per the germline V gene, CDR1 is LNHDA and CDR2 is SQIVND (reference sequence). After removal of 5 bases from V and 7 bases from J, the junction contained 6 bases not matched to a gene. The CDR3 contains 14 residues. Remarks on this clone: Its antigen is not known.

Clones were sequenced by immunoSEQ multiplex PCR, and TCRdb holds only the in-frame ones, with some missing. The sample lists 90,000 or so clones, about 91% occurring once. This chain links TRBV19 with TRBJ1-5, with TRBD1 matching 9 bases. The material was CD4+ or CD8+ T cells sorted from blood, obtained in a trial of the OX40 agonist ivuxolimab. The source is an adult with an advanced solid tumor such as melanoma, head and neck, liver or kidney cancer. Here the CDR3 DNA reads TGTGCCAGTAGTCCGACAGGGGGAGGGCAGCCCCAGCATTTT. Translation: CASSPTGGGQPQHF.